The 9 T cell receptor beta chains below were found in one sample sequenced in a study of OX40 agonist ivuxolimab in advanced cancers. Profiling relied on immunoSEQ multiplex PCR, and the TCRdb table lists in-frame clones only, not all of them. Here the sample spans around 80,000 clones, roughly 89% being singletons. This sample comprised CD4+ or CD8+ T cells sorted from blood, obtained in a trial of the OX40 agonist ivuxolimab. The receptors were sampled from an adult with an advanced solid tumor such as melanoma, head and neck, liver or kidney cancer.

This sequence joins TRBV6-1 and TRBJ1-1; 7 nucleotides line up with TRBD1. Germline V gives CDR1 MNHNS, CDR2 SASEGT. V dropped 8 bases and J dropped 1; count of bases not matched to a gene: 4. The length of the CDR3 is 13 residues. CDR3 sequence: CASSGTANTEAFF. CDR3 in DNA: TGTGCCAGCTCCGGGACAGCGAACACTGAAGCTTTCTTT.

Points on this clone: Other DNA sequences in this sample translate to the same CDR3. V and J are TRBV7-7 and TRBJ2-5, with D tentatively TRBD1 (6 bases). Germline lookup yields CDR1 SSHAT and CDR2 FNYEAQ (reference sequence). The CDR3 has 13 amino acids. Trimming removed 1 base at V and 4 bases at J, with 7 bases between. The CDR3 sequence: CASSLGRGETQYF. CDR3 DNA: TGTGCCAGCAGCTTAGGCAGGGGAGAGACCCAGTACTTC. Using reference TRBV7-7 and TRBJ2-5 for the parts outside the CDR3, the full variable domain is GAGVSQSPRYKVTKRGQDVTLRCDPISSHATLYWYQQALGQGPEFLTYFNYEAQPDKSGLPSDRFSAERPEGSISTLTIQRTEQRDSAMYRCASSLGRGETQYFGPGTRLLVL.

Only one count was recorded for this clone. V and J are TRBV10-3 and TRBJ1-1; no reliable D call. V shed 7 bases and J shed 5 bases, with 14 bases lying between them. CDR1 ENHRY and CDR2 SYGVKD come from the germline V gene. This CDR3 is built from 13 residues. CDR3 region: CAITRTMGTEAFF. CDR3 in DNA: TGTGCCATCACCCGGACCATGGGGACTGAAGCTTTCTTT.

This chain uses TRBV7-7 with TRBJ2-1, with a weak D call TRBD2 (5 bases). V lost 3 bases, J lost 10 bases, and 13 bases lay in between. Per the germline V gene, CDR1 is SSHAT and CDR2 is FNYEAQ (reference sequence). There are 13 residues in the CDR3. CDR3 nucleotide sequence: TGTGCCAGCAGCTTCGCGTCAACGGGAGAGCAGTTCTTC. Translation gives CASSFASTGEQFF.

V is TRBV19 and J is TRBJ1-5; D is undetermined. The CDR3 has 14 amino acids. V lost 3 bases to trimming and J lost 6 bases, with 12 bases between them. The germline gives CDR1 LNHDA, CDR2 SQIVND (reference sequence). The CDR3 DNA reads TGTGCCAGTAGTATGAGTGGTCCCAGTCAGCCCCAGCATTTT. Protein product: CASSMSGPSQPQHF.

The rearrangement links TRBV12-2 to TRBJ2-7. TRBV12-2 is given as a pseudogene. The length of the CDR3 is 15 residues. CDR3 bases: TGTGCAAGTCGCTCCGTGAGGGGCCCCCTCTACGAGCAGTACTTC. Translation: CASRSVRGPLYEQYF.

V usage is TRBV5-1 and J usage is TRBJ2-7, with D perhaps matching TRBD1 (6 bases). Trimming took 2 bases from V and 3 from J, leaving 12 bases between them. Germline CDR1 reads SGHRS; CDR2 reads YFSETQ. CDR3 length: 14 residues. The CDR3 is CASSLRDTGYEQYF. The CDR3 nucleotides are TGCGCCAGCAGCTTACGGGACACCGGCTACGAGCAGTACTTC.

This rearrangement joins TRBV7-9 to TRBJ1-4; no definite D call. Germline lookup yields CDR1 SEHNR and CDR2 FQNEAQ (reference sequence). This CDR3 has 12 amino acids. The V and J ends lost 3 bases and 6 bases respectively, with 5 bases between them. The CDR3 bases are TGTGCCAGCAGCTTTGGTGATGAAAAACTGTTTTTT. It encodes CASSFGDEKLFF. The variable domain in full, with the rest retrieved from reference TRBV7-9 and TRBJ1-4, is DTGVSQNPRHKITKRGQNVTFRCDPISEHNRLYWYRQTLGQGPEFLTYFQNEAQLEKSRLLSDRFSAERPKGSFSTLEIQRTEQGDSAMYLCASSFGDEKLFFGSGTQLSVL.

The gene calls are TRBV4-1 and TRBJ2-5, with 9 positions matching TRBD2. The CDR3 is 16 residues long. Per the germline V gene, CDR1 is MGHRA and CDR2 is YSYEKL. Unmatched junction bases numbered 9, after V lost 4 bases and J lost 3 bases. The CDR3 spells CASSPLSGRFKETQYF. The DNA for the CDR3 is TGCGCCAGCAGCCCGTTGAGCGGGAGGTTCAAAGAGACCCAGTACTTC.